This is a list of T cell receptor beta chains from one sample in a study of shared clonotypes between healthy human individuals. Generated by immunoSEQ multiplex PCR, the TCRdb table keeps only in-frame clones and is missing some. The sample carries about 2.3 million clones, approximately 93% recorded once. The source material was naive CD4+ T cells from PBMCs. The receptors originated from a man between 18 and 35 years old in good health. Some clones in this sample may be carry-over from other donors' samples. Each CDR3 is given with its conserved first and last residue. D genes are given only for firm matches. Some rows have no size entry. The others give once, few or many, or a class for an expanded clone.

J gene	V gene	D gene	clone size	CDR3 DNA	CDR3 protein
TRBJ2-7	TRBV6-5	NA	NA	TGTGCCAGCAGTTACTCGAGACAGGTGTGGGAGCAGTACTTC	CASSYSRQVWEQYF
TRBJ2-6	TRBV30	NA	once	TGTGCCTGGAGTAGGGTCTCTGGGGCCAACGTCCTGACTTTC	CAWSRVSGANVLTF
TRBJ2-1	TRBV7-3	NA	NA	TGTGCCAGCAGCTTAACGAGAGACTCCCCTCATAAGTTCTTC	CASSLTRDSPHKFF
TRBJ1-5	TRBV5-5	NA	NA	TGTGCCAGCAGCTTGGTGATAGACGGCCCCCAGCATTTT	CASSLVIDGPQHF
TRBJ2-1	TRBV29-1	NA	NA	TGCAGCGTTGACAGGATCTCCTACAATGAGCAGTTCTTC	CSVDRISYNEQFF
TRBJ2-7	TRBV28	TRBD2	NA	TGTGCCAGCACGACTAGCGGGAGGGCCTTGGAAGAGCAGTACTTC	CASTTSGRALEEQYF
TRBJ2-5	TRBV9	TRBD1	NA	TGTGCCAGCAGCGTCGAACAGGGGGTAGTCGAGACCCAGTACTTC	CASSVEQGVVETQYF
TRBJ2-1	TRBV11-2	NA	few	TGTGCCAGCAGCTTTCACAATGAGCAGTTCTTC	CASSFHNEQFF
TRBJ1-3	TRBV28	NA	NA	TGTGCCAGCATGGGGCCAGACTCTGGAAACACCATATATTTT	CASMGPDSGNTIYF
TRBJ2-3	TRBV5-1	NA	NA	TGCGCCAGCAGCCAAGGTTGGGGAATAGATACGCAGTATTTT	CASSQGWGIDTQYF
TRBJ2-3	TRBV2	NA	NA	TGTGCCAGCAGTGAAGCGCGTTGGACAGATACGCAGTATTTT	CASSEARWTDTQYF
TRBJ1-4	TRBV28	NA	NA	TGTGCCAGCAGCTGGGGGGCGGCAGGACGAAATGAAAAACTGTTTTTT	CASSWGAAGRNEKLFF
TRBJ2-3	TRBV10-3	NA	NA	TGTGCCATCAGTGAGTCGGGGGGCTGGCCAGATACGCAGTATTTT	CAISESGGWPDTQYF
TRBJ1-1	TRBV18	NA	once	TGTGCCAGCTCACCACCGTCAGCAGGGGCCACTGAAGCTTTCTTT	CASSPPSAGATEAFF
TRBJ2-7	TRBV18	NA	once	TGTGCCAGCTCACCGGGGCAGGGCCAAACCTACGAGCAGTACTTC	CASSPGQGQTYEQYF
TRBJ1-2	TRBV6-4	NA	NA	TGTGCCAGCAAGAGGGACGGGAACTATGGCTACACCTTC	CASKRDGNYGYTF
TRBJ2-2	TRBV29-1	TRBD2	few	TGCAGCGTGGGACTAATGAACACCGGGGAGCTGTTTTTT	CSVGLMNTGELFF
TRBJ2-5	TRBV9	NA	NA	TGTGCCAGCAGCGCCCTACCCGCGGGTACAACCCAGTACTTC	CASSALPAGTTQYF
TRBJ2-7	TRBV11-2	NA	NA	TGTGCCAGCAGCTTAGGGTTAGGGGAGCAGTACTTC	CASSLGLGEQYF
TRBJ2-1	TRBV30	NA	NA	TGTGCCTGGAGTGTAAATGGGAATGAGCAGTTCTTC	CAWSVNGNEQFF
TRBJ1-4	TRBV28	TRBD1	NA	TGTGCCAGCAGTTTGCCCGGACAGGGGGTAACTAATGAAAAACTGTTTTTT	CASSLPGQGVTNEKLFF
TRBJ2-7	TRBV5-1	NA	NA	TGCGCCAGCAGCTTCGCGTCTTCGCGCGAGCAGTACTTC	CASSFASSREQYF
TRBJ2-7	TRBV29-1	NA	NA	TGCAGCGTTGAGAACAAAGGCGAGCAGTACTTC	CSVENKGEQYF
TRBJ2-7	TRBV6-5	TRBD1	NA	TGTGCCAGCCGAACCAGGGGGATCTACGAGCAGTACTTC	CASRTRGIYEQYF
TRBJ1-3	TRBV4-2	NA	once	TGTGCCAGCAGCCAAGCCGGGGCTGGAAACACCATATATTTT	CASSQAGAGNTIYF
TRBJ1-2	TRBV11-2	TRBD1	NA	TGTGCCAGCAGCTTCCTAAGACAGGGGGTATTCTATGGCTACACCTTC	CASSFLRQGVFYGYTF
TRBJ2-3	TRBV28	TRBD2	NA	TGTGCCAGCAGTCGATCGGGACTAGCGGGATCCGCAGATACGCAGTATTTT	CASSRSGLAGSADTQYF
TRBJ2-2	TRBV5-1	NA	once	TGCGCCAGCAGCTTGTCTGTACAGGCGAACACCGGGGAGCTGTTTTTT	CASSLSVQANTGELFF
TRBJ2-3	TRBV30	NA	NA	TGTGCCTGGAGCGTCGGTTTAAGTAGCAGGGTCACAGATACGCAGTATTTT	CAWSVGLSSRVTDTQYF
TRBJ2-1	TRBV25-1	NA	NA	TGTGCCAGCAGTGGAAAGGCGGGTGAGCAGTTCTTC	CASSGKAGEQFF
TRBJ2-2	TRBV15	NA	NA	TGTGCCACCAGCAGAGGGCCTGCCGGGGAGCTGTTTTTT	CATSRGPAGELFF